The entry below gives a single T cell receptor beta chain sequence along with its context. The germline gives CDR1 WSHSY, CDR2 SAAADI. The germline V and J ends were trimmed by 1 base and 3 bases, with 15 bases remaining between them. The CDR3 covers 16 residues. The entry originates in a study of blood T cell repertoires in COVID-19. Study in general: PBMCs, B-cell-depleted T cells, or T cells provided the cDNA or gDNA that made up the material.

How the authors handled the data: Reference gene primer amplification gave nucleated cell count estimates. Profiling relied on immunoSEQ multiplex PCR, and the TCRdb table lists in-frame clones only, not all of them. That table supplies the V and J calls and clone size; D and trimming were determined from the DNA. This sample has fewer than 75,000 clones, with about 88% found just once. This rearrangement joins TRBV10-2 to TRBJ1-1, with D perhaps matching TRBD1 (5 bases). Sequenced input: peripheral blood. This TCR came from a man in his sixties or seventies with acute or convalescent COVID-19. The CDR3: CASSEWDLGGDTEAFF. The DNA of the CDR3 is TGCGCCAGCAGTGAGTGGGACTTGGGGGGGGACACTGAAGCTTTCTTT.